This T cell receptor (beta chain) is from a study of blood T cell repertoires in COVID-19. At the level of the study: There were acute and convalescent COVID-19 samples, and they came from the United States, Italy and Spain. PBMCs, B-cell-depleted T cells, or T cells provided the cDNA or gDNA that made up the material.

Germline CDR1 is MNHEY and CDR2 is SVGAGI. The V and J ends lost 0 bases and 7 bases respectively, with 6 bases between them. This CDR3 has 12 residues. Measured with immunoSEQ multiplex PCR; TCRdb has only the in-frame clones, and not every one. The repertoire consists of about 320,000 clones, with about nine tenths occurring once and the leading ten covering 4% to 6%. The sequence was collected from a man aged 55 to 70 who had recovered from COVID-19. What was sequenced was PBMCs or T cells enriched from blood (not recorded which). The chain recombines TRBV6-5 with TRBJ1-2; D remains ambiguous. CDR3 sequence (DNA): TGTGCCAGCAGTTACTCCCGTTCTGGCTACACCTTC. As protein: CASSYSRSGYTF.